The sequence of this T cell receptor (beta chain) was determined in a study of blood T cell repertoires in COVID-19. As for the study in general: Acute and convalescent COVID-19 specimens originated in the United States, Italy and Spain. Sources were T cells, B-cell-depleted T cells, or PBMCs; the material itself was cDNA or gDNA.

Libraries were prepared by immunoSEQ multiplex PCR; TCRdb keeps only in-frame clonotypes and omits some of them. The sample lists about 130,000 clones, about 92% seen once, with 4% to 5% in the top ten. During active infection, Seattle patients enrolled and were then monitored through disease. Losses at the gene ends were 5 bases for V and 5 bases for J; bases not matched to a gene: 9. CDR3 size: 16 residues. Germline CDR1 MDHEN, CDR2 SYDVKM. This clonotype was obtained from a man between 60 and 70 years old with COVID-19, enrolled during active disease. This chain joins TRBV28 and TRBJ2-1; 10 bases align to TRBD1. The material sequenced was peripheral blood. The CDR3 is CASSSYGTGEDNEQFF. The CDR3 DNA reads as TGTGCCAGCAGTAGTTACGGGACAGGGGAGGACAATGAGCAGTTCTTC.